This TCR beta chain was recorded in a study of cytomegalovirus exposure and HLA in healthy donors. On the study more broadly: Of fewer than 450 genotyped donors, roughly 86% clustered with self-reported Caucasian donors.

Regarding the study as a whole: In vitro confirmation showed three CMV-associated chains to be CMV antigen specific. An analysis done earlier found most TCR beta V segments productive about 87% or about 30% of the time.

For this clone: Its matching antigen is unknown.

The CDR3 loop spans 11 amino acids. Looked up from germline, CDR1 is SGHRS and CDR2 is YFSETQ. Between the trimmed V and J ends, which lost 4 bases and 13 bases, there was a span of 11 bases. Donors counted as nominally healthy when sampled, yet unrecorded immune exposures were likely. In the PCR, 60 Vbeta and 13 Jbeta primers were used. Measured with immunoSEQ multiplex PCR; TCRdb has only the in-frame clones, and not every one. The sample holds 150,000 to 200,000 clones; 81% are singletons and the top ten take approximately 1.2%. The sequenced material came from PBMCs. V gene TRBV5-1 combines with J gene TRBJ1-4; D is ambiguous. The sequence derives from a man in his fifties in good health and CMV-seropositive. The CDR3 sequence is CASSTRGRLFF. CDR3 sequence (DNA): TGCGCCAGCAGCACACGGGGTCGACTGTTTTTT.